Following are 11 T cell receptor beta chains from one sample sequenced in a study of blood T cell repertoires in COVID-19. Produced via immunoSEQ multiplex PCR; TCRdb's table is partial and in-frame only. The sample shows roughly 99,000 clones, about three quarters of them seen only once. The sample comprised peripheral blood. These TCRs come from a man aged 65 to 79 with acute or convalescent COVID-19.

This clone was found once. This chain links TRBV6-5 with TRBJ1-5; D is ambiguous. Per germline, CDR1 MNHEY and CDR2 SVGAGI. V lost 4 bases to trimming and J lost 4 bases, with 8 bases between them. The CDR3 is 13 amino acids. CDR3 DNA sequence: TGTGCCAGCAGTTGGGGAGCGAATCAGCCCCAGCATTTT. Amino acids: CASSWGANQPQHF.

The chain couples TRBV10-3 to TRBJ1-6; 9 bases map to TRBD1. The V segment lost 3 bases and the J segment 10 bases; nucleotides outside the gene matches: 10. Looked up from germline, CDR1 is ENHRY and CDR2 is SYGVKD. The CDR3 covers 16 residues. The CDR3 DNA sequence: TGTGCCATCAGTGATTCGGGGGGACAGGGACAATCACCCCTCCACTTT. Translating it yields CAISDSGGQGQSPLHF.

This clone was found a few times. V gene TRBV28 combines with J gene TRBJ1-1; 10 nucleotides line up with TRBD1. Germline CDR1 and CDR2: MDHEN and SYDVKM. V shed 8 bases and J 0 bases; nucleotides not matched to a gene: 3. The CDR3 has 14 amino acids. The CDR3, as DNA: TGTGCCAGCCGGACAGGGGGAATGAACACTGAAGCTTTCTTT. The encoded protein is CASRTGGMNTEAFF.

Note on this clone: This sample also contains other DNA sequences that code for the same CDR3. The DNA for the CDR3 is TGTGCCAGCAGCTTGGGAGGGGACTCACCCCTCCACTTT. Its protein is CASSLGGDSPLHF. The gene calls are TRBV12-3 or TRBV12-4 and TRBJ1-6; weak D call: TRBD1 (5 bases). The CDR3 runs to 13 residues. V was clipped by 6 bases and J by 10 bases, with 13 bases between them.

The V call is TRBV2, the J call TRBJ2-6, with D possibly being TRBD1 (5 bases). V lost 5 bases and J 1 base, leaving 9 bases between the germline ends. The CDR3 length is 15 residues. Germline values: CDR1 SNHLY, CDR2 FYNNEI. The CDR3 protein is CASSIQGSGANVLTF. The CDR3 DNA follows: TGTGCCAGCAGTATTCAGGGTTCTGGGGCCAACGTCCTGACTTTC.

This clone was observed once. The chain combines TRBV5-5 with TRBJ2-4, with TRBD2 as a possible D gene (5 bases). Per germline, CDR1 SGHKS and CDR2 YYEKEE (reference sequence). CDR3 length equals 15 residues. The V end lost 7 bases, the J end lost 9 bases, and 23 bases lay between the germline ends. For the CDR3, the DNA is TGTGCCAGCGCCCCGGTTAGAGGGCCCATCGGCATTCAGTACTTC. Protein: CASAPVRGPIGIQYF.

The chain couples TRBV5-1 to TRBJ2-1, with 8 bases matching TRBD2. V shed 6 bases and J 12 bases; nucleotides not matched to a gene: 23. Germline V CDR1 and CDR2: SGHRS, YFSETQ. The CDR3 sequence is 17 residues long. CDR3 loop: CASKWRGDQGPLDGQFF. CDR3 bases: TGCGCCAGCAAGTGGCGGGGGGACCAAGGCCCCTTGGACGGGCAGTTCTTC.

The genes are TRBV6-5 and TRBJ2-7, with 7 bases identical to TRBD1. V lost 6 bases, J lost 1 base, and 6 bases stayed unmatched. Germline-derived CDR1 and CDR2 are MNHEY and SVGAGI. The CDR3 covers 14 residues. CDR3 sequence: CASSLDRESYEQYF. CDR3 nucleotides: TGTGCCAGCAGCCTCGACAGGGAATCCTACGAGCAGTACTTC.

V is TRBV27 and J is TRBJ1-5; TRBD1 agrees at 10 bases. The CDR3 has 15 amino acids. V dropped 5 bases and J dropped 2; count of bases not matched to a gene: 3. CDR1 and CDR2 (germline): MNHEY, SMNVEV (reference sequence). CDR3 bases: TGTGCCAGCAGTCTCGGGACAGGGGGCAATCAGCCCCAGCATTTT. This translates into CASSLGTGGNQPQHF.

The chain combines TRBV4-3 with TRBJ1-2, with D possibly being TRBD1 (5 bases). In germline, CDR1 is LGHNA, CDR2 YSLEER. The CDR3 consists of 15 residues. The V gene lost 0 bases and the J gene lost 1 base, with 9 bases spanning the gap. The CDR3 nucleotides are TGCGCCAGCAGCCAAGATGACAGCTATAACTATGGCTACACCTTC. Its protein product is CASSQDDSYNYGYTF.

The CDR3 region has the DNA TGTGCCAGCAGCGACGGCGGGGGGGCTTACAATGAGCAGTTCTTC. Protein sequence: CASSDGGGAYNEQFF. This chain connects TRBV9 to TRBJ2-1, with TRBD2 identical over 9 bases. CDR1 SGDLS and CDR2 YYNGEE come from the germline V gene. This CDR3 region has 15 residues. V trimming: 3 bases; J trimming: 4 bases; junction bases outside the gene matches: 5.